These 13 T cell receptor beta chains came from one sample sequenced in a study of cytomegalovirus exposure and HLA in healthy donors. Amplification used 60 Vbeta primers and 13 Jbeta primers. TCRdb keeps only in-frame clones here, not all; method: immunoSEQ multiplex PCR. The sample consists of fewer than 250,000 clones, roughly 80% of them appearing once. Material: PBMCs. The receptors come from a man aged 25 to 45 in good health and CMV-seronegative.

The chain links TRBV4-3 to TRBJ2-7; D is ambiguous. CDR1 is LGHNA, CDR2 YSLEER, per germline. V lost 0 bases to trimming and J lost 2 bases, with 17 bases between them. The CDR3 is 17 residues long. CDR3: CASSQETSGLAPYEQYF. The CDR3 DNA is TGCGCCAGCAGCCAAGAAACCAGTGGTCTGGCCCCCTACGAGCAGTACTTC.

The V call is TRBV10-1, the J call TRBJ1-3, with D uncertain. V was cut by 4 bases and J by 0 bases, with 13 bases left in between. The germline gives CDR1 WNHNN, CDR2 SYGVQD (reference sequence). The CDR3 contains 16 residues. Here the CDR3 DNA reads TGCGCCAGCAGTGCCGGGAAACTAAGCTCTGGAAACACCATATATTTT. Residues: CASSAGKLSSGNTIYF.

The CDR3 sequence: CASSFRTGGFRFYSNQPQHF. The CDR3 DNA is TGTGCCAGCAGTTTTAGGACAGGGGGCTTCCGTTTTTACAGCAATCAGCCCCAGCATTTT. The rearrangement links TRBV7-6 to TRBJ1-5; 11 positions match TRBD1. The CDR3 totals 20 residues. The V gene's germline CDR1 is SGHVS and CDR2 FNYEAQ. The V gene end was trimmed by 6 bases and the J gene end by 1 base; junction bases not matched to a gene: 17.

This clone was found once. This chain uses TRBV10-2 with TRBJ2-5; 13 bases are shared with TRBD2. Germline CDR1 WSHSY, CDR2 SAAADI. V gave up 6 bases and J gave up 4 bases; unmatched junction bases: 5. The CDR3 contains 15 residues. CDR3 in DNA: TGCGCCAGCAGAACACTAGCGGGGGGGCTAGAGACCCAGTACTTC. It codes for CASRTLAGGLETQYF.

The chain has TRBV7-3 and TRBJ1-1, with D hard to call. CDR3 size: 13 residues. V was pared by 2 bases and J by 2 bases, with 6 bases between. Germline V gives CDR1 SGHTA, CDR2 FQGTGA. Written as DNA, the CDR3 is TGTGCCAGCAGCTTACCCCCAAACACTGAAGCTTTCTTT. This sequence encodes CASSLPPNTEAFF.

V usage is TRBV28 and J usage is TRBJ2-1; 10 bases fit TRBD1. The CDR3 length is 15 residues. Trimming took 6 bases from V and 2 from J; bases not matched to a gene: 4. Germline lookup yields CDR1 MDHEN and CDR2 SYDVKM. The DNA of the CDR3 is TGTGCCAGCAGATCCGGGACAGGGGCCTACAATGAGCAGTTCTTC. Protein product: CASRSGTGAYNEQFF.

In this sample, this clone turned up a few times. V and J are TRBV18 and TRBJ1-3, with D tentatively TRBD1 (5 bases). Germline V lookup: CDR1 KGHSH, CDR2 LQKENI. The V gene lost 3 bases and the J gene lost 0 bases, with 9 bases spanning the gap. The CDR3 is made up of 15 amino acids. In nucleotides, the CDR3 is TGTGCCAGCTCACCGACAGCCCCCTCTGGAAACACCATATATTTT. This translates into CASSPTAPSGNTIYF.

With respect to this clone: The junction does not match germline at one end; this may be a read error. The chain is built from TRBV7-8 and TRBJ2-6; TRBD1 is a possible D gene (5 bases). This CDR3 region has 17 residues. CDR1 and CDR2 (germline): SGHVS, FQNEAQ. The CDR3 DNA sequence: TGTGCCAGCAGCTTATTCCACGGCACCTCTGGGGCCAGCGTCCTGACTTTC. Protein sequence: CASSLFHGTSGASVLTF.

The chain joins TRBV7-6 to TRBJ1-4, with 7 bases that match TRBD1. The CDR3 contains 15 residues. The ends lost 8 bases at V and 5 bases at J; junction bases unmatched: 11. CDR1 is SGHVS, CDR2 FNYEAQ, per germline. The CDR3 spells CASSVGDRANEKLFF. For the CDR3, the DNA is TGTGCCAGCTCGGTAGGAGACAGGGCGAATGAAAAACTGTTTTTT.

The gene calls are TRBV28 and TRBJ1-1, with D unclear. V lost 2 bases, J lost 10 bases, and 11 bases lay in between. Germline-derived CDR1 and CDR2 are MDHEN and SYDVKM. This CDR3 has 12 amino acids. This CDR3 reads CASSLGIGSAFF. The CDR3 coding sequence is TGTGCCAGCAGTTTAGGTATCGGTTCAGCTTTCTTT.

The rearrangement uses TRBV7-8 and TRBJ2-7; perhaps TRBD2 as D (5 bases). The CDR3 runs to 15 residues. In germline, CDR1 is SGHVS, CDR2 FQNEAQ. V gave up 5 bases and J gave up 0 bases, with 14 bases separating them. DNA for the CDR3: TGTGCCAGCAGCCTACGGGAACCAAGCTCCTACGAGCAGTACTTC. It codes for CASSLREPSSYEQYF.

The chain employs TRBV20-1 and TRBJ1-1; 9 bases match TRBD1. This CDR3 comprises 11 residues. Per the germline V gene, CDR1 is DFQATT and CDR2 is SNEGSKA (reference sequence). V was pared by 4 bases and J by 11 bases, with 5 bases of the junction left unmatched. CDR3 loop: CSAITGGFAFF. CDR3 DNA sequence: TGCAGTGCTATAACAGGGGGCTTTGCTTTCTTT.

V is TRBV2 and J is TRBJ1-1; D remains ambiguous. This CDR3 is 9 amino acids long. Looked up from germline, CDR1 is SNHLY and CDR2 is FYNNEI. Between the trimmed V and J ends, which lost 6 bases and 10 bases, there was a span of 6 bases. The CDR3 nucleotides read TGTGCCAGCAGGGAGGCAGCTTTCTTT. Protein product: CASREAAFF.